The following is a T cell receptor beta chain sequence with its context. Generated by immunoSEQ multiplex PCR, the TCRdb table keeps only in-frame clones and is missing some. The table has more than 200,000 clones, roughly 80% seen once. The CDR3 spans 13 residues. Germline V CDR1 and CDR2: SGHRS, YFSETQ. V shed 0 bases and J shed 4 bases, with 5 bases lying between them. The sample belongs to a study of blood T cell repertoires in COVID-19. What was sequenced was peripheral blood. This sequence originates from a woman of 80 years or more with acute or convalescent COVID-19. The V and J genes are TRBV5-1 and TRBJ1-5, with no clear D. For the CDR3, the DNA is TGCGCCAGCAGCTTGGACCTAAATCAGCCCCAGCATTTT. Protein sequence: CASSLDLNQPQHF.